One and the same sample provided the 3 T cell receptor beta chains below, sequenced in a study of shared clonotypes between healthy human individuals (dated by TCRdb to about 2020). The method was the immunoSEQ multiplex PCR assay. TCRdb re-hosts the immuneACCESS table, in-frame sequences only. Its copies lack some clones; in the studies checked, an unresolved V gene accounts for under half of them, and the cause for the rest is not known. The sample table holds some 300,000 clones, of which less than 85% were seen once. The ten most abundant clones make up less than 11% of the sample. The sample consisted of memory CD4+ T cells sorted from blood. This specimen's cell subset or site label, per the study, means: CD45RA-negative fraction. The receptors come from a man aged 25 to 40 in good health.

The rearrangement joins TRBV5-4 to TRBJ1-2; 7 nucleotides match TRBD1. V was pared by 4 bases and J by 7 bases, with 13 bases of the junction left unmatched. The CDR3 is 15 residues long. Germline V lookup: CDR1 SGHNT, CDR2 YYREEE (reference sequence). Here the CDR3 reads CASSPSGQAGGGYTF. The CDR3 DNA follows: TGTGCCAGCAGCCCCTCCGGACAGGCTGGCGGTGGCTACACCTTC.

This clone was recorded at least ten times. The chain combines TRBV9 with TRBJ2-1; D is possibly TRBD1 (6 bases). Trimming stripped 4 bases from V and 7 bases from J, with 27 bases between. Germline-derived CDR1 and CDR2 are SGDLS and YYNGEE. The CDR3 is 18 amino acids. CDR3 region: CASSLGVGTGILTNEQFF. CDR3 bases: TGTGCCAGCAGCCTGGGGGTTGGAACAGGGATCTTAACAAATGAGCAGTTCTTC.

Here the CDR3 reads CASRDPTGVLLYEQYF. The CDR3, as DNA: TGCGCCAGCAGGGACCCAACAGGGGTATTACTCTACGAGCAGTACTTC. J is TRBJ2-7 and V is TRBV10-2; TRBD1 matches at 7 bases. Trimming removed 6 bases from V and 3 bases from J; junction bases left unmatched: 14. The CDR3 extends over 16 amino acids. Germline V lookup: CDR1 WSHSY, CDR2 SAAADI.